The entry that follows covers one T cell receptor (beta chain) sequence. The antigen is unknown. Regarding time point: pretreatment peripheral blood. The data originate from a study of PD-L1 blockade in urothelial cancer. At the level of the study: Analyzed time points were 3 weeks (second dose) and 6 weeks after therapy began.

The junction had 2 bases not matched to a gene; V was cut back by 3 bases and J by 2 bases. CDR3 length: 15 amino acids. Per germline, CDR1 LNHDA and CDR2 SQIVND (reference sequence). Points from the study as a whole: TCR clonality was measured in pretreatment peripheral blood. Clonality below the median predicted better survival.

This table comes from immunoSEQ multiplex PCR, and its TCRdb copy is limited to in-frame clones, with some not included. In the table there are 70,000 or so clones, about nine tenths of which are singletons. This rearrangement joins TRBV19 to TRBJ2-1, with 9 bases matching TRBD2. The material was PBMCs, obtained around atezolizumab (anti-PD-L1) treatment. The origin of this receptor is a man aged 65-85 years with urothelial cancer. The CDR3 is CASSMASGTYNEQFF. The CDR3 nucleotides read TGTGCCAGTAGTATGGCTAGCGGGACCTACAATGAGCAGTTCTTC.